This T cell receptor beta chain was sequenced for a study of blood T cell repertoires in COVID-19. This table comes from immunoSEQ multiplex PCR, and its TCRdb copy is limited to in-frame clones, with some not included. The table shows 200,000 to 250,000 clones, with approximately 83% occurring only once. This CDR3 contains 13 residues. Germline V lookup: CDR1 SGHTA, CDR2 FQGNSA. Trimming took off 3 bases at V and 6 bases at J, with 12 bases between the two ends. The receptor was derived from a woman aged 60-70 years with acute or convalescent COVID-19. The sequencing input was peripheral blood. The genes are TRBV7-2 and TRBJ2-7; possibly TRBD2 for D (6 bases). CDR3 nucleotides: TGTGCCAGCAGCTTTTACGGTAGCGGCGAGCAGTACTTC. This translates into CASSFYGSGEQYF.